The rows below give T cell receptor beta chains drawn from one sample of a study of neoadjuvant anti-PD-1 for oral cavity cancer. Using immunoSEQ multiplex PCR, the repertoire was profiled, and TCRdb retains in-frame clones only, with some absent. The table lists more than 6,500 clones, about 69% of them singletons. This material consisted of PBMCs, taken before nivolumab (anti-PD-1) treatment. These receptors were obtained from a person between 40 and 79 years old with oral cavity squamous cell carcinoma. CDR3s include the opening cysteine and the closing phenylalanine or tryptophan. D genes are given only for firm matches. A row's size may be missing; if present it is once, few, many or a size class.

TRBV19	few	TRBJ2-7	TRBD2	TGTGCCAGTAGCAGTAGCGGGGGCTACGAGCAGTACTTC	CASSSSGGYEQYF
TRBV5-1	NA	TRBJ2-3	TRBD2	TGCGCCAGCAGCCGACCTGATAGCGGGGCCATAGATACGCAGTATTTT	CASSRPDSGAIDTQYF
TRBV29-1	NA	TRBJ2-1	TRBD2	TGCAGCGTGGGCGGGGGGGCCTTCTACAATGAGCAGTTCTTC	CSVGGGAFYNEQFF
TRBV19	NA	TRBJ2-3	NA	TGTGCCACACGGACTAGCACAGATACGCAGTATTTT	CATRTSTDTQYF
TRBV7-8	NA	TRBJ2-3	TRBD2	TGTGCCAGCAGCACACTAGCGGGGGGGCGGACGCAGTATTTT	CASSTLAGGRTQYF
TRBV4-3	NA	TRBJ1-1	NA	TGCGCCAGCAGCCAAGCTTCCAAGAGGGGCGTGGGTGAAGCTTTCTTT	CASSQASKRGVGEAFF
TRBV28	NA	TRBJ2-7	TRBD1	TGTGCCAGCAGTTTCGGGACAGGGTTCGACGAGCAGTACTTC	CASSFGTGFDEQYF
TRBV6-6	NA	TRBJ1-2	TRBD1	TGTGCCAGCAGCCGGGACAGGTCATCCTATGGCTACACCTTC	CASSRDRSSYGYTF
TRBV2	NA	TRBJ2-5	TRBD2	TGTGCCAGCAGGGCCGGGACTAGTCGGGAGACCCAGTACTTC	CASRAGTSRETQYF
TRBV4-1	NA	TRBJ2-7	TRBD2	TGCGCCAGCAGCCAACGGCTAGCGGGGGGGTACGAGCAGTACTTC	CASSQRLAGGYEQYF
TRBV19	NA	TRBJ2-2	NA	TGTGCCAGTAGCCCGGGGAACATCGGGGAGCTGTTTTTT	CASSPGNIGELFF
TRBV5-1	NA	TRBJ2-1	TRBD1	TGCGCCAGCAGCTTTGCAGGGGGCTCTTACAATGAGCAGTTCTTC	CASSFAGGSYNEQFF
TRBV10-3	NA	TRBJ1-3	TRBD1	TGTGCCAAGCGGACAGGGTTGTCGTCCTCTGGAAACACCATATATTTT	CAKRTGLSSSGNTIYF
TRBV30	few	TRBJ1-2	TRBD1	TGTGCCTGGAGGCAGGGGGCTGGTGGCTACACCTTC	CAWRQGAGGYTF
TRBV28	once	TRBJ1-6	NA	TGTGCCAGCAGGCCTTCCGCGAATTCACCCCTCCACTTT	CASRPSANSPLHF
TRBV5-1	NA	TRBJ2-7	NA	TGCGCCAGCAGCTGGGGGAGGGACAGGTCCTACGAGCAGTACTTC	CASSWGRDRSYEQYF
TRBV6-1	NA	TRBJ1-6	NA	TGTGCCAGCAGTGAAGGGGAACAGGGTTTATCCCCATCACCCCTCCACTTT	CASSEGEQGLSPSPLHF
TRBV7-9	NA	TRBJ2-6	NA	TGTGCCAGCAGCTTTGATGGGCCCTTCGTCCTGACTTTC	CASSFDGPFVLTF
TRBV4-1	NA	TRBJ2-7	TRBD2	TGCGCCAGCAGCCACCATCCCCCACTAGCGGGGGGACAATACGAGCAGTACTTC	CASSHHPPLAGGQYEQYF
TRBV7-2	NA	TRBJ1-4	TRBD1	TGTGCCAGCAGCTTGACAGGGAAAAAACTGTTTTTT	CASSLTGKKLFF
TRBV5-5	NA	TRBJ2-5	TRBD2	TGTGCCAGCAGCTTGGCTCCTAGCGGGGGGACGGAGACCCAGTACTTC	CASSLAPSGGTETQYF
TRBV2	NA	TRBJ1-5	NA	TGTGCCAGCAGTGATGGCTCCTCCGGGCAGCCCCAGCATTTT	CASSDGSSGQPQHF
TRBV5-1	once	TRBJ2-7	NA	TGCGCCAGCAGCTTGGATGGGACACGGAGCTACGAGCAGTACTTC	CASSLDGTRSYEQYF
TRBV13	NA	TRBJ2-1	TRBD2	TGTGCCAGCAGCTTACCCCAGCCGGGGGGATACAATGAGCAGTTCTTC	CASSLPQPGGYNEQFF
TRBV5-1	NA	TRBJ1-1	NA	TGCGCCAGCAGCCGGGCCATCGGGGTGAGCACTGAAGCTTTCTTT	CASSRAIGVSTEAFF
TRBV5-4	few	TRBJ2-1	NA	TGTGCCAGCAGCGGGGTAAATGAGCAGTTCTTC	CASSGVNEQFF
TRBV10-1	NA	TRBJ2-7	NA	TGCGCCAGCAGTGGGTCGGGGGACTTCTACGAGCAGTACTTC	CASSGSGDFYEQYF
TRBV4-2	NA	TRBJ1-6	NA	TGTGCCAGCAGCCTATACCGGGACAAATATAATTCACCCCTCCACTTT	CASSLYRDKYNSPLHF
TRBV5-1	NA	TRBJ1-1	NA	TGCGCCAGCAGCTTAACAGGGTACTTTCCCAACACTGAAGCTTTCTTT	CASSLTGYFPNTEAFF
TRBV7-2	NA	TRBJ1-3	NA	TGTGCCAGCAGCTTAAAGCCGGGCTCTGGAAACACCATATATTTT	CASSLKPGSGNTIYF
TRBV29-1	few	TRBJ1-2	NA	TGCAGCGTTGAAGTCTCACAGGGATCGGGTGGCTACACCTTC	CSVEVSQGSGGYTF
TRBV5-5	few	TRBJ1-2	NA	TGTGCCAGCAGCCTCGGGGAGCCCCCTGGTGGCTACACCTTC	CASSLGEPPGGYTF
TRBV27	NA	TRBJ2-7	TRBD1	TGTGCCAGCAGTTTAGAAGTTAGGCAGGGGGTCGAGCAGTACTTC	CASSLEVRQGVEQYF
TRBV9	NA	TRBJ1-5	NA	TGTGCCAGCAGCGTCGGGGGGAGCAATCAGCCCCAGCATTTT	CASSVGGSNQPQHF
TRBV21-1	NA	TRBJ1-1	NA	TGTGCCAGCAGCAAATCGGAAGGGGGCAGAACTTTCTTT	CASSKSEGGRTFF
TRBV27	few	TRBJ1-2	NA	TGTGCCAGCAGTTTCGATGGCTACACCTTC	CASSFDGYTF
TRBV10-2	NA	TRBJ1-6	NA	TGCGCCAGCAGTGATGGTACAGATAATTCACCCCTCCACTTT	CASSDGTDNSPLHF